This is a list of T cell receptor beta chains from one sample in a study of identifying expanded T cells in peripheral blood. The method was immunoSEQ multiplex PCR; TCRdb's version includes in-frame clones alone and lacks a portion of them. The sample has about 94,000 clones; roughly 86% are singletons. Source material: blood. The receptor source for this set is a person between 18 and 75 years old in good health. The CDR3 runs from the conserved cysteine through the conserved F or W. Each record gives: D gene, J gene, V gene, CDR3 DNA, CDR3 protein. A D gene is named only where the DNA matches it firmly.

. TRBJ1-3 TRBV5-5 TGTGCCAGCAGCCCCAGCCACGCGGGGGTGGTCCCTGGAAACACCATATATTTT CASSPSHAGVVPGNTIYF
. TRBJ2-2 TRBV9 TGTGCCAGCAGTGCTCCCCGGGCCACCGGGGAGCTGTTTTTT CASSAPRATGELFF
TRBD1 TRBJ1-2 TRBV6-5 TGTGCCAGCAGACGAAACAGGGGGCGCGACTATGGCTACACCTTC CASRRNRGRDYGYTF
TRBD1 TRBJ1-1 TRBV25-1 TGTGCCAGCAGTGCGACAAACAGGGGAAGAGGCACTGAAGCTTTCTTT CASSATNRGRGTEAFF
. TRBJ2-5 TRBV4-1 TGCGCCAGCAGCCAAGCGGTTTTTGGGGGCCAAGAGACCCAGTACTTC CASSQAVFGGQETQYF
TRBD1 TRBJ1-2 TRBV6-1 TGTGCCACTTACCCAGGGGGCTCATCCGGGGACTACACCTTC CATYPGGSSGDYTF
. TRBJ2-3 TRBV4-1 TGCGCCAGCAGCCAAGCGGAGGCCGCAAAGGGCCTAGTAAGCACAGATACGCAGTATTTT CASSQAEAAKGLVSTDTQYF
. TRBJ2-2 TRBV27 TGTGCCAGCAGTTCCGGTAACATGGAGGGCACCGGGGAGCTGTTTTTT CASSSGNMEGTGELFF
TRBD2 TRBJ2-1 TRBV4-2 TGTGCCAGCAGCCAAGACCCGGGACTAGCGGGAGACTACAATGAGCAGTTCTTC CASSQDPGLAGDYNEQFF
. TRBJ1-1 TRBV5-1 TGCGCCAGCAGCCCCCAAGAAGGCACTGAAGCTTTCTTT CASSPQEGTEAFF
. TRBJ1-2 TRBV12-5 TGTGCTAGTGGTTTGGCCCCAACCTTC CASGLAPTF